The 7 T cell receptor beta chains listed next were all sequenced from one sample in a study of blood T cell repertoires in COVID-19. Profiled with immunoSEQ multiplex PCR; TCRdb holds only in-frame clones, not every one. The data contain fewer than 500,000 clones, roughly 80% of them singletons. The sample consisted of peripheral blood. The receptors derive from a human donor with acute or convalescent COVID-19. The donor label of this sample is uncertain.

V and J are TRBV19 and TRBJ1-2, with D hard to call. Per the germline V gene, CDR1 is LNHDA and CDR2 is SQIVND (reference sequence). Trimming left V 8 bases short and J 7 bases short, with 17 bases between. The CDR3 contains 13 residues. The CDR3: CASLGRNGLGYTF. CDR3 in DNA: TGTGCCAGTTTGGGGAGGAACGGTCTTGGCTACACCTTC.

The chain combines TRBV7-9 with TRBJ2-7; no clear D gene. Trimming stripped 4 bases from V and 3 bases from J, with 7 bases between. Germline values: CDR1 SEHNR, CDR2 FQNEAQ (reference sequence). This CDR3 region has 12 residues. As DNA, the CDR3 is TGTGCCAGCAGCTCGGCTAGCTACGAGCAGTACTTC. It codes for CASSSASYEQYF. The whole variable domain, filled in from reference TRBV7-9 and TRBJ2-7, reads DTGVSQNPRHKITKRGQNVTFRCDPISEHNRLYWYRQTLGQGPEFLTYFQNEAQLEKSRLLSDRFSAERPKGSFSTLEIQRTEQGDSAMYLCASSSASYEQYFGPGTRLTVT.

The chain is built from TRBV15 and TRBJ1-4, with 8 bases fitting TRBD1. Trimming cost V 1 base and J 5 bases; bases outside gene matches: 6. Germline loops: CDR1 LNHNV, CDR2 YYDKDF (reference sequence). The CDR3 is made up of 16 amino acids. The CDR3, as DNA: TGTGCCACCAGCAGAGCCCCCGGGACAGGCAATGAAAAACTGTTTTTT. This translates into CATSRAPGTGNEKLFF.

A single count supports this clone. This chain joins TRBV21-1 and TRBJ2-3; the D call TRBD2 from the table was never checked on the DNA. TRBV21-1 is deemed a pseudogene. This CDR3 has 15 amino acids. CDR3 DNA: TGTGCCAGCGGACAAAGGGGGAGGGCCACAGATACGCAGTATTTT. This translates into CASGQRGRATDTQYF.

The rearrangement uses TRBV30 and TRBJ2-1; 10 bases agree with TRBD2. This CDR3 is 15 amino acids long. V was clipped by 2 bases and J by 9 bases; unmatched bases: 10. In germline, CDR1 is GTSNPN, CDR2 SVGIG (reference sequence). The CDR3 nucleotides read TGTGCCTGGAGTTGGATAAGGCTAGCGGGAGTTGAGCAGTTCTTC. This sequence encodes CAWSWIRLAGVEQFF. The variable domain in full, with the rest retrieved from reference TRBV30 and TRBJ2-1, is SQTIHQWPATLVQPVGSPLSLECTVEGTSNPNLYWYRQAAGRGLQLLFYSVGIGQISSEVPQNLSASRPQDRQFILSSKKLLLSDSGFYLCAWSWIRLAGVEQFFGPGTRLTVL.

The gene calls are TRBV2 and TRBJ2-2; 12 bases match TRBD1. This CDR3 comprises 14 residues. Looked up from germline, CDR1 is SNHLY and CDR2 is FYNNEI. Losses at the gene ends were 8 bases for V and 7 bases for J; bases not matched to a gene: 5. DNA of the CDR3: TGTGCCAGCCGGGACAGGGGGCAAGGCGGGGAGCTGTTTTTT. It codes for CASRDRGQGGELFF.

V and J are TRBV7-6 and TRBJ2-1, with 13 positions matching TRBD2. CDR3 length: 16 amino acids. Germline V gene lookup returns CDR1 SGHVS and CDR2 FNYEAQ. V lost 1 base to trimming and J lost 10 bases; unmatched junction nucleotides: 7. The DNA of the CDR3 is TGTGCCAGCAGCTTAGGGTTACTAGCGGGGGGGAACGAGCAGTTCTTC. It specifies CASSLGLLAGGNEQFF.